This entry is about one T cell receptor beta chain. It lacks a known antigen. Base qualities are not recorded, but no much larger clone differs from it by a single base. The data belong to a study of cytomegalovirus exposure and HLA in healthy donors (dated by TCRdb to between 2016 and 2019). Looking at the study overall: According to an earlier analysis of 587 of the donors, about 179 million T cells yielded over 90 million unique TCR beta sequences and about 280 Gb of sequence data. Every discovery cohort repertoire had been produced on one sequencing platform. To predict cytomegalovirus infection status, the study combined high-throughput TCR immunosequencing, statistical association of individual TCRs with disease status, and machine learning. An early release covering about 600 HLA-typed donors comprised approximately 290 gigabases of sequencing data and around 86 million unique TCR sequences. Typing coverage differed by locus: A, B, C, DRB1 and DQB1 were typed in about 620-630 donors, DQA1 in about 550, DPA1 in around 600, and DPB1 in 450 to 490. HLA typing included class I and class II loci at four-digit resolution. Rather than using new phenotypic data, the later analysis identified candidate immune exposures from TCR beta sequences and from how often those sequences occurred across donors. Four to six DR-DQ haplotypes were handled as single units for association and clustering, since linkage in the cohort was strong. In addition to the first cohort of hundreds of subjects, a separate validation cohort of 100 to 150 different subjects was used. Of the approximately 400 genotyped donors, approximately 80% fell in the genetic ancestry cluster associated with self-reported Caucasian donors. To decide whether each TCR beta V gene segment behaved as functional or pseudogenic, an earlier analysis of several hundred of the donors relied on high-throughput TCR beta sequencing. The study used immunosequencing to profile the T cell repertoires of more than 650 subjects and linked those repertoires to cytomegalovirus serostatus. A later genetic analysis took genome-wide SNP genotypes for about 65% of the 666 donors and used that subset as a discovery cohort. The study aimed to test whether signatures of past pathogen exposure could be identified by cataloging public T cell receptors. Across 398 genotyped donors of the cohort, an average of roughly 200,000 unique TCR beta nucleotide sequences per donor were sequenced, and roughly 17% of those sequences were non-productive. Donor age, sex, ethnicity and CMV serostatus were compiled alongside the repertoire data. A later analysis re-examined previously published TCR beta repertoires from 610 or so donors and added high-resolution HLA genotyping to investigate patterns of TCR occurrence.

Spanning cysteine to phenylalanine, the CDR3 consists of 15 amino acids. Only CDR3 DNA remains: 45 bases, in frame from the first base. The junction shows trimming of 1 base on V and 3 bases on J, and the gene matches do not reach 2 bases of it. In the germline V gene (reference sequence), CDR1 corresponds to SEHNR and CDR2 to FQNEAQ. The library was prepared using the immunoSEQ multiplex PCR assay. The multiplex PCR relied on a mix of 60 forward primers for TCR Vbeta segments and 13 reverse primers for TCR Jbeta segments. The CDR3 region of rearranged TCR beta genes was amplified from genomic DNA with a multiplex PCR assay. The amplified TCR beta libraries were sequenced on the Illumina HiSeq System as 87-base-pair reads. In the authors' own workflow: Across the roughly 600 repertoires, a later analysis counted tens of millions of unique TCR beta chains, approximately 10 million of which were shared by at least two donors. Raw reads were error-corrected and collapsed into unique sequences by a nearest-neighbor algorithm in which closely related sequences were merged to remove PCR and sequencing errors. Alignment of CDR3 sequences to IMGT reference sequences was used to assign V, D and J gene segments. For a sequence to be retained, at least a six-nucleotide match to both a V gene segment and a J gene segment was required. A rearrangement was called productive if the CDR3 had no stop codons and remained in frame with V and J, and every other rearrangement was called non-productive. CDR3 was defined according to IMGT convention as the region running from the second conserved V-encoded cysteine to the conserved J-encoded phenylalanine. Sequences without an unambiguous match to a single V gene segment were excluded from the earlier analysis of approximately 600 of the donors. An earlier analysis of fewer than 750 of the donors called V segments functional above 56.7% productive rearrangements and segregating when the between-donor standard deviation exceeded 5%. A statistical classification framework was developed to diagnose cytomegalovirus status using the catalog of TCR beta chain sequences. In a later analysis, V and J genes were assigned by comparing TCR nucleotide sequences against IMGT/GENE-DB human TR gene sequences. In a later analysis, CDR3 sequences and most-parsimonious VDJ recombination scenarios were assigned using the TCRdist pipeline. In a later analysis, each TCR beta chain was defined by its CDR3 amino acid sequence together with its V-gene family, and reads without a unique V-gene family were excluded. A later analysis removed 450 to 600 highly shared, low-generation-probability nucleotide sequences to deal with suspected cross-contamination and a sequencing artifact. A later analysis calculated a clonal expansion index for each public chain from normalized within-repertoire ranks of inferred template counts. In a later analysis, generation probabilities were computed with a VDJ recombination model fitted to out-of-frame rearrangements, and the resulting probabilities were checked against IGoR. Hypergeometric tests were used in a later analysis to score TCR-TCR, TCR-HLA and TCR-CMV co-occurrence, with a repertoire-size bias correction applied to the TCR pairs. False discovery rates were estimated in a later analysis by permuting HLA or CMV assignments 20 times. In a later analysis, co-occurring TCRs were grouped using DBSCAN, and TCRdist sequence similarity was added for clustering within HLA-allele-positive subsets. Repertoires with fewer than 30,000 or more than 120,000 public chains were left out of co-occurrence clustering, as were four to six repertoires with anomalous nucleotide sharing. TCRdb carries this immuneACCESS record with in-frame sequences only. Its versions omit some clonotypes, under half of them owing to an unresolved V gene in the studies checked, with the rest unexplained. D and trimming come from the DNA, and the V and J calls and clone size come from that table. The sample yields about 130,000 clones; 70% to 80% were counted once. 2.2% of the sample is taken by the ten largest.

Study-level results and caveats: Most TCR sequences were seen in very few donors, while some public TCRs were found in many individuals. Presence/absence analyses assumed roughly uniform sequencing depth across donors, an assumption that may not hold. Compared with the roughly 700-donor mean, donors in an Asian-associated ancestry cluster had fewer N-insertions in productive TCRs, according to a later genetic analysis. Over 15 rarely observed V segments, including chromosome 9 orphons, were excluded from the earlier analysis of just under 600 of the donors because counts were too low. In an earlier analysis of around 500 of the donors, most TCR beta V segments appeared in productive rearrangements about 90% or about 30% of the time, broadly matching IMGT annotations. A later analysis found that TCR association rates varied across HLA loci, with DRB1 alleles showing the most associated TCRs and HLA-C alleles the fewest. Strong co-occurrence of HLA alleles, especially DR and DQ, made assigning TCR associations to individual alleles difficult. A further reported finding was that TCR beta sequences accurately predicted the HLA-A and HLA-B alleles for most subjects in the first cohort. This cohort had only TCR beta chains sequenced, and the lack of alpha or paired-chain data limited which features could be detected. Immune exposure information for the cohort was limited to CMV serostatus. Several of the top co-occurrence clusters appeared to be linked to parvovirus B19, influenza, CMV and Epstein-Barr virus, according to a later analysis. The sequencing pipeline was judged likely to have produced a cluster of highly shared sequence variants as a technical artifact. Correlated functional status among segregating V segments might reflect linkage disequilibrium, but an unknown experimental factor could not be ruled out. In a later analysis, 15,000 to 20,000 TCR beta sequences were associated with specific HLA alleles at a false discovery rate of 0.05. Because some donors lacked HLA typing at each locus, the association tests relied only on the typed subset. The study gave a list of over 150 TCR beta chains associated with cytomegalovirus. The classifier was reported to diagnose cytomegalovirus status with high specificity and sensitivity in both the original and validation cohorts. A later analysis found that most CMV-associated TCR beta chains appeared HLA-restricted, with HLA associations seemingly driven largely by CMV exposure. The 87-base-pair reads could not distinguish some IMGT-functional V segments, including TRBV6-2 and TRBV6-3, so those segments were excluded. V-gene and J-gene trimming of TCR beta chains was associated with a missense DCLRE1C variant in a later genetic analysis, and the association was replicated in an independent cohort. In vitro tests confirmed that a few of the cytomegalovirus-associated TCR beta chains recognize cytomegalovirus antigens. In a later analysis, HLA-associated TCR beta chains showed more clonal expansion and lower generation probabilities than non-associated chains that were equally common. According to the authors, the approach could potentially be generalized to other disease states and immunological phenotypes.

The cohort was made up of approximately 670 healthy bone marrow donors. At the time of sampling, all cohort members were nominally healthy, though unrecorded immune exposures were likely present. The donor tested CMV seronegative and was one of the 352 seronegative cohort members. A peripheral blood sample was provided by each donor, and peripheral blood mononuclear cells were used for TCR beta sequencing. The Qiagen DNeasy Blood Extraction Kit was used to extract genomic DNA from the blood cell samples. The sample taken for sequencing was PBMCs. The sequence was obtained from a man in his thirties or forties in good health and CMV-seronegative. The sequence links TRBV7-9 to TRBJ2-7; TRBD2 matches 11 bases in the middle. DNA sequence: TGTGCCAGCAGCTTAGTCGGGACTAGCGGCTACGAGCAGTACTTC. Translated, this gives CASSLVGTSGYEQYF.